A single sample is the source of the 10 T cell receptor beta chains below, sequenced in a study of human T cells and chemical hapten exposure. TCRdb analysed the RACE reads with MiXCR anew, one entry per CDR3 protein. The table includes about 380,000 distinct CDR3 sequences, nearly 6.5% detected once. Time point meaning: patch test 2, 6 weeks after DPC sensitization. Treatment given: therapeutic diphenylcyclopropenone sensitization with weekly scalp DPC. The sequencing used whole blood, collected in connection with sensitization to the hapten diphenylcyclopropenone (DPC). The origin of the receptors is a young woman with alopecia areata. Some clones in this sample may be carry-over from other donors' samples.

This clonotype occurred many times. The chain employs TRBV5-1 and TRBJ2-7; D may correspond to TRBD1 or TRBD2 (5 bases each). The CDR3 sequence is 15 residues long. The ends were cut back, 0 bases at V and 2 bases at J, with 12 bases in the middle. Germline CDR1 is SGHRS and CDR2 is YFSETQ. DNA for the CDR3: TGCGCCAGCAGCTTGGAACCCGGGACCGCCTACGAGCAGTACTTC. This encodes CASSLEPGTAYEQYF.

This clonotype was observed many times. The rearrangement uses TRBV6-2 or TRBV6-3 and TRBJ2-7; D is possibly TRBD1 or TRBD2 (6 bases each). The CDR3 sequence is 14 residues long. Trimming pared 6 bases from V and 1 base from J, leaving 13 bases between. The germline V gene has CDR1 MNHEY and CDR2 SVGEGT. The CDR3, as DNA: TGTGCCAGCAGGCCGACAGGAGGGTCCTACGAGCAGTACTTC. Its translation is CASRPTGGSYEQYF.

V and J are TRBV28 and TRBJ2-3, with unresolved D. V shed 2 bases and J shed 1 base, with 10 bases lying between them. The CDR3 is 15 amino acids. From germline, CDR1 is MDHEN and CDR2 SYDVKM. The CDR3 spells CASSLRVAGTDTQYF. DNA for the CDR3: TGTGCCAGCAGTTTACGGGTAGCAGGCACAGATACGCAGTATTTT.

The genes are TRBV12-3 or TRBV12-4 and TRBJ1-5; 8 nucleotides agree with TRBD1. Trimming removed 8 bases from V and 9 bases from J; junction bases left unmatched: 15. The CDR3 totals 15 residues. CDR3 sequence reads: CASHPSTGVVGPQHF. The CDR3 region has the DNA TGTGCCAGCCATCCCTCGACAGGGGTGGTAGGGCCCCAGCATTTT.

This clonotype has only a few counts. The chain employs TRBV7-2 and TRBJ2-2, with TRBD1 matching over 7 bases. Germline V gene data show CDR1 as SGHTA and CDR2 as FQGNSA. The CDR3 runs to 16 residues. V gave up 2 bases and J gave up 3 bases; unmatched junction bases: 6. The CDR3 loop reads CASSLRQGPDTGELFF. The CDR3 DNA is TGTGCCAGCAGCTTAAGACAGGGCCCGGACACCGGGGAGCTGTTTTTT.

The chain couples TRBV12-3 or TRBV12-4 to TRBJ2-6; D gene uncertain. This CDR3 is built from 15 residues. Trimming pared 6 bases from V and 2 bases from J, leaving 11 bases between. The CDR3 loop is CASSPNIAGANVLTF. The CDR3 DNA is TGTGCCAGCAGCCCAAACATTGCTGGGGCCAACGTCCTGACTTTC.

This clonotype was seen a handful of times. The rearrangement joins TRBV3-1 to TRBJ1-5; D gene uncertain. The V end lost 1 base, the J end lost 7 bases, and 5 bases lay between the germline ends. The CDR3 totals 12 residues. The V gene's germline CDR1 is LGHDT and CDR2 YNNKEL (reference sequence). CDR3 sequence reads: CASSQGPQPQHF. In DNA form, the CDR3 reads TGTGCCAGCAGCCAAGGCCCCCAGCCCCAGCATTTT.

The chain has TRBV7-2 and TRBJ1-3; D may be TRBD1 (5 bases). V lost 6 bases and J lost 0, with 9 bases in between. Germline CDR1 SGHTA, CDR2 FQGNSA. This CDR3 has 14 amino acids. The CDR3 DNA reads TGTGCCAGCAGGGGGGGGACCTCTGGAAACACCATATATTTT. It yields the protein CASRGGTSGNTIYF.

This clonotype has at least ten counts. The CDR3 DNA sequence: TGCAGCGTAACTGAAAGTTTAGGTGAAAAACTGTTTTTT. Residues: CSVTESLGEKLFF. V usage is TRBV29-1 and J usage is TRBJ1-4; D not resolved. The germline V gene has CDR1 SQVTM and CDR2 ANQGSEA. The CDR3 sequence is 13 residues long. V was shortened by 6 bases and J by 7 bases, with 15 bases between the two germline ends.

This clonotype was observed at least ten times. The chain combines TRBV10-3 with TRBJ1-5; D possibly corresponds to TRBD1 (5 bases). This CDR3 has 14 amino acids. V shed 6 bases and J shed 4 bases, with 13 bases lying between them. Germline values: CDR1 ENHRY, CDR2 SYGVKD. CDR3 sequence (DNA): TGTGCCATCAGATCGACAGACGATAATCAGCCCCAGCATTTT. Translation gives CAIRSTDDNQPQHF.